This T cell receptor (beta chain) was documented in a study of cytomegalovirus exposure and HLA in healthy donors. General study points: Rare sequences made up most TCRs, while some public TCRs were found in many donors. High specificity and sensitivity for cytomegalovirus status were reported for the classifier.

The V end lost 0 bases, the J end lost 2 bases, and 10 bases lay between the germline ends. The CDR3 spans 15 residues. Germline V gives CDR1 MNHEY, CDR2 SMNVEV (reference sequence). TCRdb's copy holds only in-frame clones and misses some; the assay was immunoSEQ multiplex PCR. Here the sample spans some 49,000 clones, 85% to 95% being singletons. On this clone: The antigen is not known.

Sample: PBMCs. This sequence was found in a man younger than 35 in good health and CMV-seronegative. The chain employs TRBV27 and TRBJ2-5; a possible D gene is TRBD2 (6 bases). The CDR3 loop reads CASSLSFRGQETQYF. The CDR3 nucleotides are TGTGCCAGCAGTTTATCGTTCCGGGGGCAAGAGACCCAGTACTTC.